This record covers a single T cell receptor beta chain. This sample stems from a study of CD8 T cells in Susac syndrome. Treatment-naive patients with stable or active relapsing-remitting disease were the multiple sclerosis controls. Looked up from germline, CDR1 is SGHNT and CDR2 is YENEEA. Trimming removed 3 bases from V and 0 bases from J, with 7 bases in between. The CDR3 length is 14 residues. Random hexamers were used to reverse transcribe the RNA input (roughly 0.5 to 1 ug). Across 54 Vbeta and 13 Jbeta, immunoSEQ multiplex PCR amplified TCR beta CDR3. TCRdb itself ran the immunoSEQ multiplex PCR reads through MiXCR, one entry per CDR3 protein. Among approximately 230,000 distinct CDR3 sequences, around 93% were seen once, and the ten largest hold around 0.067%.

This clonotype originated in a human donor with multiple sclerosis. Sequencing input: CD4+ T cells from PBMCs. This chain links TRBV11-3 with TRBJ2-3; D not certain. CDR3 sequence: CASSFGPSTDTQYF. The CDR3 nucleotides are TGTGCCAGCAGCTTCGGACCAAGCACAGATACGCAGTATTTT.